Each of the 6 T cell receptor beta chains below was sequenced from the same sample in a study of cytomegalovirus exposure and HLA in healthy donors. The study ran its PCR with 60 Vbeta and 13 Jbeta primers. TCRdb's table, derived via immunoSEQ multiplex PCR, lists solely in-frame clones and lacks some. The sample lists around 250,000 clones; approximately 80% were seen once. Material for sequencing was PBMCs. The receptors derive from a woman in her sixties in good health and CMV-seropositive.

The rearrangement links TRBV18 to TRBJ1-1; weak D call: TRBD1 (6 bases). The ends were cut back, 0 bases at V and 4 bases at J, with 12 bases in the middle. The CDR3 has 15 residues. Germline values: CDR1 KGHSH, CDR2 LQKENI. The CDR3: CASSPPVQGSTEAFF. DNA of the CDR3: TGTGCCAGCTCACCACCAGTCCAGGGGAGCACTGAAGCTTTCTTT.

V gene TRBV9 combines with J gene TRBJ2-7; D might be TRBD2 (6 bases). The CDR3 is 18 residues long. CDR1 is SGDLS, CDR2 YYNGEE, per germline. V gave up 2 bases and J gave up 3 bases, with 24 bases separating them. The CDR3 loop is CASSVLTPYGGVIYEQYF. CDR3 coding DNA: TGTGCCAGCAGCGTCCTCACCCCCTACGGGGGAGTGATCTACGAGCAGTACTTC.

The genes are TRBV10-3 and TRBJ1-5; D call uncertain. Germline loops: CDR1 ENHRY, CDR2 SYGVKD. The V end lost 6 bases, the J end lost 4 bases, and 10 bases lay between the germline ends. The CDR3 has 13 amino acids. CDR3 sequence (DNA): TGTGCCATCAGCCGAGAGGCTAATCAGCCCCAGCATTTT. Its translation is CAISREANQPQHF.

The V call is TRBV7-9, the J call TRBJ2-2; TRBD2 matches at 8 bases. The length of the CDR3 is 16 residues. Germline CDR1 is SEHNR and CDR2 is FQNEAQ (reference sequence). J lost 4 bases, V lost 7 bases, and 11 bases had no gene match. CDR3 sequence (DNA): TGTGCCAGCATCCCACAGGGACTAGGTGGCACCGGGGAGCTGTTTTTT. It translates to CASIPQGLGGTGELFF. The full variable domain, in which reference TRBV7-9 and TRBJ2-2 provide the parts outside the CDR3, is DTGVSQNPRHKITKRGQNVTFRCDPISEHNRLYWYRQTLGQGPEFLTYFQNEAQLEKSRLLSDRFSAERPKGSFSTLEIQRTEQGDSAMYLCASIPQGLGGTGELFFGEGSRLTVL.

V usage is TRBV30 and J usage is TRBJ2-3, with 10 nucleotides matching TRBD2. Germline assignment: CDR1 GTSNPN and CDR2 SVGIG (reference sequence). The CDR3 covers 17 residues. The trim removed 1 base at V and 1 base at J, leaving 8 bases unmatched. CDR3 DNA sequence: TGTGCCTGGAGTGCTAGATTCGGGACTAGCGGCACAGATACGCAGTATTTT. It yields the protein CAWSARFGTSGTDTQYF.

This clone was counted only a few times. The chain recombines TRBV7-3 with TRBJ2-3; 7 nucleotides match TRBD1. CDR3 length: 14 amino acids. The J segment lost 3 bases and the V segment lost 4 bases, leaving 4 bases of the junction unmatched. Germline CDR1 SGHTA, CDR2 FQGTGA. CDR3 loop: CASSSQGVTDTQYF. CDR3 DNA: TGTGCCAGCAGCTCGCAGGGGGTTACAGATACGCAGTATTTT.